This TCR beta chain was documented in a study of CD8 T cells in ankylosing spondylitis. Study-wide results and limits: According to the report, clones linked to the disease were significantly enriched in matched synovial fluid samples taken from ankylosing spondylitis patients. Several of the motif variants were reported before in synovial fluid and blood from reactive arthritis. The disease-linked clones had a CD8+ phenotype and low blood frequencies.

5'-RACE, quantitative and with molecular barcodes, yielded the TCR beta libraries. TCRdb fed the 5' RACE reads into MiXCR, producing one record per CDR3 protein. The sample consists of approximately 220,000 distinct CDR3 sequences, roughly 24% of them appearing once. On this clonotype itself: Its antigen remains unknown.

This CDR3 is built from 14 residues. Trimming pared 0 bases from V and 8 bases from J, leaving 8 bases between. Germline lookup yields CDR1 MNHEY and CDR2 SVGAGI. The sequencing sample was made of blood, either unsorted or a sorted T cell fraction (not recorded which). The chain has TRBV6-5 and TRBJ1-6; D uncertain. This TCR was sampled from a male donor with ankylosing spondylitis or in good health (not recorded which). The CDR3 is CASSYSGGDSPLHF. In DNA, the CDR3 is TGTGCCAGCAGTTACTCGGGTGGGGATTCACCCCTCCACTTT.